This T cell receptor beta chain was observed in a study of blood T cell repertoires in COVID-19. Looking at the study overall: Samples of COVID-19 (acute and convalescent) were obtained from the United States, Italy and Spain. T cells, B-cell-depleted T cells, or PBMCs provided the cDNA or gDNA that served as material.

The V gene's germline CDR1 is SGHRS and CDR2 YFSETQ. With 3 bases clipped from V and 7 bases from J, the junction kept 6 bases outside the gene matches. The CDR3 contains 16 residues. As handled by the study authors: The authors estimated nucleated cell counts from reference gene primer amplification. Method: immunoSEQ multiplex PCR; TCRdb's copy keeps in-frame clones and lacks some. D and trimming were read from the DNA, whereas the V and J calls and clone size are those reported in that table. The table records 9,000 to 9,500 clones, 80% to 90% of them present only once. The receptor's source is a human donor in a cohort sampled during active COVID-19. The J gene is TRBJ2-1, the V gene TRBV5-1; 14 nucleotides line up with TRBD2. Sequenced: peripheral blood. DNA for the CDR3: TGCGCCAGCAGCTCGTGGACTAGCGGGAGGATAAATGAGCAGTTCTTC. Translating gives CASSSWTSGRINEQFF.